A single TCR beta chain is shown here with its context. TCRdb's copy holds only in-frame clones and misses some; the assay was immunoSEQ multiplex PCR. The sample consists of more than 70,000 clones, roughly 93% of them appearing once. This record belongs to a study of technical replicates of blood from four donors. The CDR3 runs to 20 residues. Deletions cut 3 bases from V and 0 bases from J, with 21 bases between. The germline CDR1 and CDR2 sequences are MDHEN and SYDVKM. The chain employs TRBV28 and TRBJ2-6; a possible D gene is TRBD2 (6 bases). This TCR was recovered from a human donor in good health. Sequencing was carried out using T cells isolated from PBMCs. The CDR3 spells CASSFGAGYNLFSGANVLTF. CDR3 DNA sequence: TGTGCCAGCAGTTTTGGGGCGGGGTATAATCTCTTCTCTGGGGCCAACGTCCTGACTTTC.